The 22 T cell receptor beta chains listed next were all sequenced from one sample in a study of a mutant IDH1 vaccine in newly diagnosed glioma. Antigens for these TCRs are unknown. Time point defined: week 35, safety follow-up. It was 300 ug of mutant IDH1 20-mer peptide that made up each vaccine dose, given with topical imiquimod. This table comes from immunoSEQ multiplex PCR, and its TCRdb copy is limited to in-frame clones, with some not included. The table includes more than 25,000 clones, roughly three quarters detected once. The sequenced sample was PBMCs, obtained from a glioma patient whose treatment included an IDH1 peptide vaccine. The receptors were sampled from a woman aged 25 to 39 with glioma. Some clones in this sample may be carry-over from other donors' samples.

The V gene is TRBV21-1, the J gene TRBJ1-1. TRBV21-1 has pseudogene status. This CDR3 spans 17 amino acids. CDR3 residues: CASSPGPGEGMNTEAFF. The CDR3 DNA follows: TGTGCCAGCAGCCCGGGCCCCGGGGAGGGAATGAACACTGAAGCTTTCTTT.

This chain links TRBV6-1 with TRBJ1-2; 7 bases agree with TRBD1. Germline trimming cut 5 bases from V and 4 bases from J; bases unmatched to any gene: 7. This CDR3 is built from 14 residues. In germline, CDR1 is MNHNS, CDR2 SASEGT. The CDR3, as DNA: TGTGCCAGCAGTTCACAACAGGGGACCTATGGCTACACCTTC. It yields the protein CASSSQQGTYGYTF.

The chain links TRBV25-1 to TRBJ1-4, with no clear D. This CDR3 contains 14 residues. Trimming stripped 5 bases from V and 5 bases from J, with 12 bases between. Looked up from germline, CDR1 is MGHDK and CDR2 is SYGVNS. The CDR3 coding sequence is TGTGCCAGCAGTTTAAACAGCCCGAATGAAAAACTGTTTTTT. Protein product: CASSLNSPNEKLFF.

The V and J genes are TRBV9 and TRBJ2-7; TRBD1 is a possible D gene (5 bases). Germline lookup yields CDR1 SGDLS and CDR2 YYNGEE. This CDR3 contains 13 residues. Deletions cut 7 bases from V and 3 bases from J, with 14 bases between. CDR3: CASADSDSYEQYF. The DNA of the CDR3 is TGTGCCAGCGCCGACAGCGATAGCTACGAGCAGTACTTC.

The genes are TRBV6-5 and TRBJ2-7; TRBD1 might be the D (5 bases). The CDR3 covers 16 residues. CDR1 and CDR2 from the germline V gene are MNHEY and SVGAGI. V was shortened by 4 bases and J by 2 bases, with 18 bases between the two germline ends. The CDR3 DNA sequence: TGTGCCAGCAGTTCGCCTGGGGCACAGACTCCCTACGAGCAGTACTTC. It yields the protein CASSSPGAQTPYEQYF.

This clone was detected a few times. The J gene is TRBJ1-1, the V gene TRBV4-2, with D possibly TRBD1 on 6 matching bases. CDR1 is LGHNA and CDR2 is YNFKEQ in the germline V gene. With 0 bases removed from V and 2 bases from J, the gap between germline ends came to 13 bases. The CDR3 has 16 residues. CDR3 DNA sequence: TGTGCCAGCAGCCAAGATATAGCCAGGGGTAACACTGAAGCTTTCTTT. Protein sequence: CASSQDIARGNTEAFF.

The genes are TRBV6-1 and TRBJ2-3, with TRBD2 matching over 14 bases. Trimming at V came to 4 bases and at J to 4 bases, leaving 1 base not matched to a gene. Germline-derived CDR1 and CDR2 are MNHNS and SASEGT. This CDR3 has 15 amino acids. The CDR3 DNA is TGTGCCAGCAGTGTGGGACTAGCGGGAGCAGATACGCAGTATTTT. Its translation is CASSVGLAGADTQYF.

This CDR3 is CASSPGLAGGQQYF. CDR3 coding DNA: TGTGCCAGCAGCCCGGGACTAGCGGGGGGACAACAGTACTTC. This chain links TRBV5-6 with TRBJ2-5, with 15 bases matching TRBD2. CDR3 length: 14 amino acids. V gave up 4 bases and J gave up 11 bases; unmatched junction bases: 6. Germline V CDR1 and CDR2: SGHDT, YYEEEE.

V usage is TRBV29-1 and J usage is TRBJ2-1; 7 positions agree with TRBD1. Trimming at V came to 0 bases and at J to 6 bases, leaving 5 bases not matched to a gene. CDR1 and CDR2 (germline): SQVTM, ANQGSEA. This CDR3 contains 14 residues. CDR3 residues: CSVEDQDRVNEQFF. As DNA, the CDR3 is TGCAGCGTTGAAGATCAAGACAGGGTCAATGAGCAGTTCTTC.

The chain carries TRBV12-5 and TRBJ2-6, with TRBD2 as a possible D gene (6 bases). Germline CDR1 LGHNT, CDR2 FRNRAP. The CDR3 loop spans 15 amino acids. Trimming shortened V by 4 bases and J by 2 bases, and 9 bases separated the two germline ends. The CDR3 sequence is CASGWGVTGANVLTF. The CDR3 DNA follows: TGTGCTAGTGGTTGGGGGGTCACTGGGGCCAACGTCCTGACTTTC.

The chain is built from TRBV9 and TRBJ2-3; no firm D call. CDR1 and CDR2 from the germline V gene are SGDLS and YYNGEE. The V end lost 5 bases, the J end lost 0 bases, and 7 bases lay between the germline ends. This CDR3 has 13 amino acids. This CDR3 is CASSDHSTDTQYF. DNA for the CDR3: TGTGCCAGCAGTGACCATAGCACAGATACGCAGTATTTT.

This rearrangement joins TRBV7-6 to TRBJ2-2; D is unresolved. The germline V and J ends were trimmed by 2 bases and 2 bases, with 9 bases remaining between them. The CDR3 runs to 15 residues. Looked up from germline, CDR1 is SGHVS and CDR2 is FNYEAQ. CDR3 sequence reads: CASSLRSRNTGELFF. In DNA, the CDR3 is TGTGCCAGCAGCTTACGTTCTAGAAACACCGGGGAGCTGTTTTTT.

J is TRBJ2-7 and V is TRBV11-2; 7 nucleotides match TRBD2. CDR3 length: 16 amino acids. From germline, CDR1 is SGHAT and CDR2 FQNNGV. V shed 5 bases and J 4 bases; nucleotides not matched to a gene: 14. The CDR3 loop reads CASSVSGGRRGYEQYF. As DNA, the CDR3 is TGTGCCAGCAGCGTTTCAGGCGGGAGACGGGGTTACGAGCAGTACTTC.

In nucleotides, the CDR3 is TGTGCCATCAGTGAAGAAAGCGGGAGCTACGAGCAGTACTTC. Its protein is CAISEESGSYEQYF. V usage is TRBV10-3 and J usage is TRBJ2-7, with 8 bases lining up with TRBD2. Germline V gene data show CDR1 as ENHRY and CDR2 as SYGVKD. The CDR3 contains 14 residues. Trimming at V came to 3 bases and at J to 3 bases, leaving 4 bases not matched to a gene.

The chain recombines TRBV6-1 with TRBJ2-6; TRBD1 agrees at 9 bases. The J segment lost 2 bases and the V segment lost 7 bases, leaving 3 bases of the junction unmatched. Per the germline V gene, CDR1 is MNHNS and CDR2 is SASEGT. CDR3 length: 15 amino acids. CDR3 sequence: CASNGDRAGANVLTF. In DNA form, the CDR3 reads TGTGCCAGCAATGGGGACAGGGCTGGGGCCAACGTCCTGACTTTC.

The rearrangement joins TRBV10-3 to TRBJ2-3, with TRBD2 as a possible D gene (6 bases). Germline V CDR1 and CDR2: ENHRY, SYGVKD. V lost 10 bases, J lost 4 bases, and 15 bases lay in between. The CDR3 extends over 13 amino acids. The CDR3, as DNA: TGTGCCACCGCGGGACTCAGCGCAGATACGCAGTATTTT. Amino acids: CATAGLSADTQYF.

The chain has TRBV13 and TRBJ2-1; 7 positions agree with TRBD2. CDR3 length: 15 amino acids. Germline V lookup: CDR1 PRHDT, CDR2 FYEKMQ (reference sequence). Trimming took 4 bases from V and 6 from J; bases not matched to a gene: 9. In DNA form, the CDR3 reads TGTGCCAGCAGCTGGGAGACTAGCCGCGGCAATGAGCAGTTCTTC. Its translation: CASSWETSRGNEQFF.

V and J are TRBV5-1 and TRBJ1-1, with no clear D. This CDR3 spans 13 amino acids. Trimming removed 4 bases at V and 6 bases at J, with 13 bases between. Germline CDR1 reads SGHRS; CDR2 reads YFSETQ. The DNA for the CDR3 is TGCGCCAGCAGCCCCATTGAGGGTCCTGAAGCTTTCTTT. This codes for CASSPIEGPEAFF. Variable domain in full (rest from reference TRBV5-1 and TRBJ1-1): KAGVTQTPRYLIKTRGQQVTLSCSPISGHRSVSWYQQTPGQGLQFLFEYFSETQRNKGNFPGRFSGRQFSNSRSEMNVSTLELGDSALYLCASSPIEGPEAFFGQGTRLTVV.

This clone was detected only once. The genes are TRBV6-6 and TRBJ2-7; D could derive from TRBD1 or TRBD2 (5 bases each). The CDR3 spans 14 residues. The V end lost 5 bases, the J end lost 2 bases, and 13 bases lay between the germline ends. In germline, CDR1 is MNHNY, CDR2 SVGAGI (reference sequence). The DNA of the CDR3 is TGTGCCAGCAGTACCGGGACGGGTCCCTACGAGCAGTACTTC. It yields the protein CASSTGTGPYEQYF.

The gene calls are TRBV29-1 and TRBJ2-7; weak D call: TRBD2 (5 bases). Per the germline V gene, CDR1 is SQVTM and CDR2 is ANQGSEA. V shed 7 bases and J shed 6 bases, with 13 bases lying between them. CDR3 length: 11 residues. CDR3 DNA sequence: TGCAGCGGGAAATGGGCGGGCGAGCAGTACTTC. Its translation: CSGKWAGEQYF.

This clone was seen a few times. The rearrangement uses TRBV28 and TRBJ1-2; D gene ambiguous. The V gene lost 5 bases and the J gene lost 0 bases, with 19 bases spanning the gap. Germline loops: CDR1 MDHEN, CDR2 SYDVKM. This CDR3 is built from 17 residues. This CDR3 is CASSASREGAANYGYTF. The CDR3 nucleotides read TGTGCCAGCAGTGCCTCACGAGAGGGAGCAGCTAACTATGGCTACACCTTC.

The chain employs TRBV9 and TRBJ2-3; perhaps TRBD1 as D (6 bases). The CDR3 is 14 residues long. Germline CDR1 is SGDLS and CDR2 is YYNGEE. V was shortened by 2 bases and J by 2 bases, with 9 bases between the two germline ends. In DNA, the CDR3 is TGTGCCAGCAGCGTCCACAGGGTCACAGATACGCAGTATTTT. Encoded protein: CASSVHRVTDTQYF.